This TCR beta chain stems from a study of early T cells in non-severe SARS-CoV-2 infection. Study details: Investigators sequenced bulk RNA drawn from unsorted whole blood, and chains remained unpaired.

CDR3 size: 15 residues. Germline CDR1 and CDR2: MNHEY and SVGAGI. V trimming: 2 bases; J trimming: 8 bases; junction bases outside the gene matches: 7. The TCR library protocol was used to attach unique molecular identifiers. These identifiers were attached to individual cDNA molecules. TCRdb re-called the 5' RACE reads with MiXCR, one entry per CDR3 protein. In the table there are tens of thousands of distinct CDR3 sequences, 6% to 9.5% of which are singletons. This clonotype was detected ten times or more. The antigen remains undetermined. Study results and caveats: Comparison of clonotypes with VDJdb favored anti-spike CD8 responses while missing private and CD4 specificities.

The starting material was whole blood, obtained at baseline. The sequence was collected from an adult who was a healthcare worker with PCR-confirmed SARS-CoV-2 infection or an uninfected control (not recorded which). The rearrangement links TRBV6-5 to TRBJ2-1; 9 bases fit TRBD2. This chain's CDR3 is CASSYGGGDFDEQFF. The DNA of the CDR3 is TGTGCCAGCAGTTACGGCGGGGGGGATTTCGATGAGCAGTTCTTC.